This T cell receptor beta chain is from a study of cytomegalovirus exposure and HLA in healthy donors. PCR primers comprised 60 Vbeta and 13 Jbeta primers. Clones were read by immunoSEQ multiplex PCR, and TCRdb kept only the in-frame ones, dropping some. The sample has some 170,000 clones; approximately 80% are singletons. This receptor was identified in a man aged 18 to 35 in good health and CMV-seropositive. The sequenced sample consisted of PBMCs.

CDR3 in DNA: TGCGCCAGCAGCCTGACAGGGGGAAATGAAAAACTGTTTTTT. It encodes CASSLTGGNEKLFF. V is TRBV5-1 and J is TRBJ1-4; 9 nucleotides line up with TRBD1. The CDR3 totals 14 residues. Losses at the gene ends were 4 bases for V and 5 bases for J; bases not matched to a gene: 3. Germline V CDR1 and CDR2: SGHRS, YFSETQ. Together with reference TRBV5-1 and TRBJ1-4, the CDR3 gives the full variable domain: KAGVTQTPRYLIKTRGQQVTLSCSPISGHRSVSWYQQTPGQGLQFLFEYFSETQRNKGNFPGRFSGRQFSNSRSEMNVSTLELGDSALYLCASSLTGGNEKLFFGSGTQLSVL.